This TCR beta chain was recovered during a study of blood T cell repertoires in COVID-19. The CDR3 is 17 amino acids. Germline V gives CDR1 LGHDT, CDR2 YNNKEL (reference sequence). Germline trimming cut 1 base from V and 4 bases from J; bases unmatched to any gene: 10. How the authors handled the data: By means of reference gene primer amplification, nucleated cell counts were estimated. Produced via immunoSEQ multiplex PCR; TCRdb's table is partial and in-frame only. V, J and clone size were drawn from that table, and D and trimming were deduced from the DNA. The sample gives 70,000 or so clones, approximately 86% of which show up once; approximately 15% is in the top ten. Patients at the Seattle site were enrolled during active infection and followed longitudinally.

The receptor's source is a middle-aged man with COVID-19, enrolled during active disease. The chain recombines TRBV3-1 (or the pseudogene TRBV3-2) with TRBJ1-2, with 9 bases identical to TRBD1. Sample: peripheral blood. The chain's CDR3 is CASSQGTGAAGGYGYTF. CDR3 sequence (DNA): TGTGCCAGCAGCCAAGGGACAGGGGCCGCGGGGGGCTATGGCTACACCTTC.